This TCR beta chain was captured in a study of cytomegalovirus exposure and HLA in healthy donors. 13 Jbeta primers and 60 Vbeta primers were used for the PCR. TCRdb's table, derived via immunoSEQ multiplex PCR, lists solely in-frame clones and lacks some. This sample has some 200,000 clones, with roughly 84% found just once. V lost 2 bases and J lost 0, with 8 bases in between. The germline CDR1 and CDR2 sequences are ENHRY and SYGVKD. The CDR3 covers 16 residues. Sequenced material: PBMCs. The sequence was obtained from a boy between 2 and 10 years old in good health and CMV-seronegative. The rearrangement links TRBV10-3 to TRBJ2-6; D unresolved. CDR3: CAISEQVLSGANVLTF. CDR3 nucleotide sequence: TGTGCCATCAGTGAGCAGGTCCTCTCTGGGGCCAACGTCCTGACTTTC.